This entry concerns a single T cell receptor (beta chain). Its antigen is still unknown. This record belongs to a study of T cell repertoires in cytomegalovirus infection. At the level of the study: Peptides in the study included HLA-C-restricted and HLA-B-restricted CMV epitopes. CMV infection and matching HLA type were both indicated by public TCR beta signatures. The study's findings and limits: People with CMV and the relevant HLA were identified by cumulative public TCR beta family frequency. It was HLA-C-restricted CMV-specific TCR beta clonotypes that dominated the response ex vivo.

Germline values: CDR1 LNHNV, CDR2 YYDKDF (reference sequence). V lost 0 bases, J lost 5 bases, and 10 bases lay in between. The CDR3 totals 14 residues. TCRdb recomputed calls from the reads with MiXCR, one row per CDR3 protein. The sample shows about 920,000 distinct CDR3 sequences, about a third of them seen only once. This sequence joins TRBV15 and TRBJ2-5, with a tentative D call TRBD1 (6 bases). The TCR comes from a human donor in good health (CMV status not recorded). Some clones in this sample may be carry-over from other donors' samples. The sequencing used cultured CD8+ T cells from PBMCs, collected from culture after CMV antigen stimulation. The CDR3 region has the DNA TGTGCCACCAGCAGAGACAGGCAGGGGGAGACCCAGTACTTC. Its translation is CATSRDRQGETQYF.